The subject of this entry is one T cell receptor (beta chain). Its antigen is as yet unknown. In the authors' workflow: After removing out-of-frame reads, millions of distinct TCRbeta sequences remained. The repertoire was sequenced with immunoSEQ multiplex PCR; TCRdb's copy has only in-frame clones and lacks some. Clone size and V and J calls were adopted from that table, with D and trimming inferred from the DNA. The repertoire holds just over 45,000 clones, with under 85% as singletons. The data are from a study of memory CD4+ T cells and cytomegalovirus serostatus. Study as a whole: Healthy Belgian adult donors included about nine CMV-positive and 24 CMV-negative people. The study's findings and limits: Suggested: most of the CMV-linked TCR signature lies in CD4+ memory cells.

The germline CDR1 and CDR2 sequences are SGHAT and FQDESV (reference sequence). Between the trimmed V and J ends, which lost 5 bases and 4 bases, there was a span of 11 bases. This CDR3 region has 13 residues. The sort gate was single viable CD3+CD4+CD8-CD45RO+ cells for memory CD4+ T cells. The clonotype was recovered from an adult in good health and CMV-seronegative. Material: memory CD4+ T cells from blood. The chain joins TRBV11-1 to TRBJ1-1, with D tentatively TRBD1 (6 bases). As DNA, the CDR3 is TGTGCCAGCAGCCCTCGGGACACCACTGAAGCTTTCTTT. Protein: CASSPRDTTEAFF.